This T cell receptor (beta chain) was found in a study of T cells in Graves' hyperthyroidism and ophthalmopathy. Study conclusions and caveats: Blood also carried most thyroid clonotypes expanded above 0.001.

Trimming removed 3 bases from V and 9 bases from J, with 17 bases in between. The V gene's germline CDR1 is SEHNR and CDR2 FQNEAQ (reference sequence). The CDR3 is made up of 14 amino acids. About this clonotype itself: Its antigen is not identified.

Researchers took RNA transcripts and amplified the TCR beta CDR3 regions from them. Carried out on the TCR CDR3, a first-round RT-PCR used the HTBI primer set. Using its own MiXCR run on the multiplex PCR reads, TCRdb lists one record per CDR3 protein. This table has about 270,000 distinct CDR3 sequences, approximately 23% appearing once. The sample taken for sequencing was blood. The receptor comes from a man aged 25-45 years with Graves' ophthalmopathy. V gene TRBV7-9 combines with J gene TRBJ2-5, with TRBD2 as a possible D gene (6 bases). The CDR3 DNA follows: TGTGCCAGCAGCTTCGCGGGTTCGGGGGAGGCCCAGTACTTC. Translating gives CASSFAGSGEAQYF.